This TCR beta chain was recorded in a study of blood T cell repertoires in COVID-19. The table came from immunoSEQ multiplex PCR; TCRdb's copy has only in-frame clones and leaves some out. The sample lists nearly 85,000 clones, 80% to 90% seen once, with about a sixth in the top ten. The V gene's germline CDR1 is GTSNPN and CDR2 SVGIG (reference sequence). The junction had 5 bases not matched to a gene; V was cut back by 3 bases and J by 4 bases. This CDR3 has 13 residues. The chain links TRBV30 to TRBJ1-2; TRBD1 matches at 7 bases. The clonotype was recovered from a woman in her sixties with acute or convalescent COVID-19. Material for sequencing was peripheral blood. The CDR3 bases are TGTGCCTGGAGGGCGGACAGGATCTATGGCTACACCTTC. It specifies CAWRADRIYGYTF.